This T cell receptor beta chain comes out of a study of early T cells in non-severe SARS-CoV-2 infection. Study overall: Unsorted whole-blood RNA was sequenced in bulk, leaving chains unpaired. Overall study findings and caveats: Database matching using VDJdb favored anti-spike CD8 responses, with private and CD4 specificities left missing.

Concerning this clonotype itself: Its target is unknown.

This CDR3 has 16 amino acids. The V gene end was trimmed by 3 bases and the J gene end by 5 bases; junction bases not matched to a gene: 6. Germline V lookup: CDR1 ENHRY, CDR2 SYGVKD. Each single cDNA molecule received a unique molecular identifier. One entry per CDR3 protein results from TCRdb running MiXCR on the 5' RACE reads. Among nearly 45,000 distinct CDR3 sequences, roughly 11% were seen once, and the ten largest hold more than 9.5%. The material sequenced was whole blood. V and J are TRBV10-3 and TRBJ2-3; 12 bases fit TRBD2. The sequence derives from an adult who was a healthcare worker with PCR-confirmed SARS-CoV-2 infection or an uninfected control (not recorded which). The CDR3 sequence is CAISDRTSGEGDTQYF. CDR3 nucleotides: TGTGCCATCAGTGACCGGACTAGCGGGGAAGGAGATACGCAGTATTTT.